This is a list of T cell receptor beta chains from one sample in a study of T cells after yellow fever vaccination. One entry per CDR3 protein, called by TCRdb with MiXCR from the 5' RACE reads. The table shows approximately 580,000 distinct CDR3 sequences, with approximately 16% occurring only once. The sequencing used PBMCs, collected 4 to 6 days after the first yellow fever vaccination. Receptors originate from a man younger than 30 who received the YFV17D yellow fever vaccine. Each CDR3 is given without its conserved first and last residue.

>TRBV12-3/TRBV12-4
ASSQTGSGSGELF
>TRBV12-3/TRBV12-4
ASSSLGRDHAAF
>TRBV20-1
SARSGQGRDTEAF
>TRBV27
ASSLWTGSDTEAF
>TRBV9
ASSGQAGNSPLH
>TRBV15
ATSGDRGNEQF
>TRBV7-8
ASSLLKNTGELF
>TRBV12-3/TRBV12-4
ASRSSGNQPQH
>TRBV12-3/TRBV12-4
ASSLVTYEQY
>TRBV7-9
ASSPPGTANSPLH
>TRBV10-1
ASSEPRTGAESTDTQY
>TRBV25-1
ASSGTGGRVGTQY
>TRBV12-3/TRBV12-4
ASSLGQGQDTQY
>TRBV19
ASNPWGTHNEQF
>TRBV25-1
ASSEYLSYNEQF
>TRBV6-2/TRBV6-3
ASSYYQETQY
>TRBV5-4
ASSLGPLHQFQGAGEQY
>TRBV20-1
SARQRRGSTGELF
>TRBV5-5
ASSQDVMGTEAF
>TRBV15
ATSRGSRDHQPQH
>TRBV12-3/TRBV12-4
ASNRDFTDTQY
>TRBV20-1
SARSGLAGTDTQY
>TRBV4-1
ASSQPLTGNYEQY
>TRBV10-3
AISGAGGTTDTQY
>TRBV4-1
ASSPVLKRAGRSGSPLH
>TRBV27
ASRSLGGLGYT
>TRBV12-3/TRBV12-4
ASSHRGGDTQY
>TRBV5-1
ASSLDRSGTGSFEQY
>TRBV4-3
ASSQEIRDSEAF
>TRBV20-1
SASSRAVGTNEQF
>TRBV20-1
SARDYRDLFLGYT
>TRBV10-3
AISLGPSTATGELF
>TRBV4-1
ASSQDKDRPYGYT
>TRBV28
ASYSGREAEAF
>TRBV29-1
SPWGIGGNTEAF
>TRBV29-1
SVVGGGGTDTQY
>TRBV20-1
SEGNTGELF
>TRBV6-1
AISPGRNYGYT
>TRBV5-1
ASSDRGSDSPLH
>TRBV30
AWKIGSSYNSPLH
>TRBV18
ASSPLQGETEAF
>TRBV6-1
ASSHGQGVSLQPQH
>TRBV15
ATSREGGQLEAF
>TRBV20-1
SARRAGETQY
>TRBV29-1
SVDLTSGGGVNEQF
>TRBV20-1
SARRPEVVSQY
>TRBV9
ASSVGLERTLGDTQY
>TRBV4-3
ASSHGQGYEQY
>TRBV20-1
SADIPRGTGSNYGYT
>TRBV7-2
ASSWRQGATDTLY
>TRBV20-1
SASGGQIQETQY
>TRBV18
ASSPGWNQPQH
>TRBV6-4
ASREQGAAEAF
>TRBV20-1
SASPGQGYEQY
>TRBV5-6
ASSASGGEQF
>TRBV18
ASSPPGQAYEQY
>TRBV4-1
ASSRLAGGITDTQY
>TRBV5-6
ASSLDQGPNEQF
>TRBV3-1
ATCSPTSGKETQY
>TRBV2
AIFAPTGYEQY